This TCR beta chain originates from a study of blood T cell repertoires in COVID-19. The wider study: The United States, Italy and Spain provided the acute and convalescent COVID-19 samples. T cells, B-cell-depleted T cells, or PBMCs provided the cDNA or gDNA that served as material.

Original data processing: Cell counts per sample came from amplifying reference gene primers. Sequenced by immunoSEQ multiplex PCR; TCRdb stores in-frame clones only, minus some. That table gives V, J and clone size, and the DNA gave D and trimming. Altogether under 200,000 clones are present, 88% being singletons, with the ten largest covering 25% to 30%. Germline V gives CDR1 SNHLY, CDR2 FYNNEI. V was cut by 4 bases and J by 3 bases, with 13 bases left in between. There are 14 residues in the CDR3. The receptor's source is a man aged 60 to 69 with acute or convalescent COVID-19. Sequencing was done on a sample of peripheral blood. The rearrangement joins TRBV2 to TRBJ2-7; weak D call: TRBD1 (6 bases). CDR3 nucleotides: TGTGCCAGCAGTGTAACCATGGACAGCTACGAGCAGTACTTC. It encodes CASSVTMDSYEQYF.